This T cell receptor (beta chain) derives from a study of T cell responses to AZD1222 COVID-19 vaccine. Study-wide context: The study pooled second doses at about 4 or about 12 weeks. Points from the study as a whole: Seropositive status at baseline applied to only 6 or 7 AZD1222 recipients. Donors skewed white British and female; clonal diversity was possibly underestimated. Regions 160-218 and 743-854 held dominance among vaccine-associated CD4 TCRs, which spanned spike.

Turning to this clone: Its antigen remains unknown.

The repertoire was sequenced with immunoSEQ multiplex PCR; TCRdb's copy has only in-frame clones and lacks some. This sample has 150,000 or so clones, with about 91% found just once. This specimen was peripheral blood, taken on day 0 of AZD1222 vaccination. The clonotype was recovered from an adult in good health.

The CDR3 protein is CASSPRTAPYGYTF. DNA for the CDR3: TGTGCCAGCAGCCCGAGGACAGCCCCCTATGGCTACACCTTC. This chain connects TRBV3-1 (or the pseudogene TRBV3-2) to TRBJ1-2, with D possibly being TRBD1 (6 bases). CDR1 LGHDT and CDR2 YNNKEL come from the germline V gene (reference sequence). V was trimmed by 4 bases and J by 4 bases, leaving 13 bases between them. The CDR3 extends over 14 amino acids.